The next 9 T cell receptor beta chains were all read from a single sample in a study of vaccination and CD4 T cells after COVID-19. Antigen specificity for these receptors is unknown. The Oncomine TCR Beta short-read assay was applied to DNA of cultured CD4+ T cells. TCRdb independently ran MiXCR on the PCR reads; one entry per CDR3 protein. The sample lists about 12,000 distinct CDR3 sequences, approximately 43% seen once, with 6.5% to 8% in the top ten. Treatment reported: roughly 11-day PBMC culture with coronavirus spike peptide pools or control peptides (ViraFEST assay). Sequencing was carried out using CD4+ T cells from blood, cultured in vitro. These receptors were collected from a human donor who had recovered from COVID-19.

This clonotype is termed medium-sized. The chain combines TRBV30 with TRBJ2-3, with 10 bases matching TRBD2. Germline assignment: CDR1 GTSNPN and CDR2 SVGIG (reference sequence). This CDR3 is built from 16 residues. Trimming took 3 bases from V and 1 from J; bases not matched to a gene: 7. This CDR3 is CAWSGLAGARTDTQYF. CDR3 in DNA: TGTGCCTGGAGCGGTCTAGCGGGGGCTCGCACAGATACGCAGTATTTT.

This clonotype was picked up a small number of times. V is TRBV7-2 and J is TRBJ2-5; D unresolved. The length of the CDR3 is 15 residues. V shed 2 bases and J shed 2 bases, with 12 bases lying between them. CDR1 is SGHTA, CDR2 FQGNSA, per germline. As DNA, the CDR3 is TGTGCCAGCAGCTTACGTGCCAGACTTCAAGAGACCCAGTACTTC. Its protein product is CASSLRARLQETQYF.

The V and J genes are TRBV6-1 and TRBJ1-1; possible D gene TRBD1, 5 bases. CDR3 length: 12 amino acids. Trimming left V 7 bases short and J 7 bases short, with 13 bases between. Germline CDR1 and CDR2: MNHNS and SASEGT. The DNA for the CDR3 is TGTGCCAGCACCCTCGTGCAGGGTGAAGCTTTCTTT. Amino acids: CASTLVQGEAFF.

This chain joins TRBV6-2 or TRBV6-3 and TRBJ1-2, with a tentative D call TRBD1 (5 bases). V lost 4 bases and J 6 bases, leaving 15 bases between the germline ends. The CDR3 sequence is 14 residues long. Per germline, CDR1 MNHEY and CDR2 SVGEGT. The CDR3 protein is CASSSLGRDHGYTF. CDR3 coding DNA: TGTGCCAGCAGTTCCCTCGGCAGGGACCATGGCTACACCTTC.

The table lists this clonotype with a few counts. The J gene is TRBJ1-2, the V gene TRBV12-3 or TRBV12-4; no clear D. With 3 bases removed from V and 7 bases from J, the gap between germline ends came to 12 bases. This CDR3 is built from 13 residues. The CDR3 here is CASSFDVSGGYTF. CDR3 in DNA: TGTGCCAGCAGTTTTGATGTCTCGGGTGGCTACACCTTC.

The chain couples TRBV20-1 to TRBJ2-1, with 14 bases lining up with TRBD2. The CDR3 is made up of 15 amino acids. V shed 5 bases and J 2 bases; nucleotides not matched to a gene: 2. The V gene's germline CDR1 is DFQATT and CDR2 SNEGSKA (reference sequence). CDR3 residues: CSASGLAGAYNEQFF. DNA for the CDR3: TGCAGTGCTTCGGGACTAGCGGGAGCCTACAATGAGCAGTTCTTC.

The rearrangement uses TRBV27 and TRBJ2-3; no clear D. V was shortened by 0 bases and J by 1 base, with 8 bases between the two germline ends. Germline V CDR1 and CDR2: MNHEY, SMNVEV (reference sequence). This CDR3 has 15 amino acids. DNA of the CDR3: TGTGCCAGCAGTTTATCGAGGTCTGGCACAGATACGCAGTATTTT. As protein: CASSLSRSGTDTQYF.

Of note for this clonotype: A junction boundary mismatches the germline segment, possibly from a read error. V and J are TRBV7-2 and TRBJ2-3; maybe TRBD2 (6 bases). Germline V gives CDR1 SGHTA, CDR2 FQGNSA. The CDR3 totals 14 residues. CDR3 sequence (DNA): TGTGCCAGCAGCTTACGGATGGGACTGGCGGGGTTGGATTTT. It specifies CASSLRMGLAGLDF.

This clonotype has more than one count but fewer than ten. J is TRBJ2-3 and V is TRBV20-1, with a possible D match to TRBD1 (5 bases). The CDR3 extends over 13 amino acids. CDR1 is DFQATT, CDR2 SNEGSKA, per germline (reference sequence). The chain's CDR3 is CSLKGQGTDTQYF. The CDR3 DNA reads TGCAGCCTCAAGGGGCAGGGCACAGATACGCAGTATTTT.